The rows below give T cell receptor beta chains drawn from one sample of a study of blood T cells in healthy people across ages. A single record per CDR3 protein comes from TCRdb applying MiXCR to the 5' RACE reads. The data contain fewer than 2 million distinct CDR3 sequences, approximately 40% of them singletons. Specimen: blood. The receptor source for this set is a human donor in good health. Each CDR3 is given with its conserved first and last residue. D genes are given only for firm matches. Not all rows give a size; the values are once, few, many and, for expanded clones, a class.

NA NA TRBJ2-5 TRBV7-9 TGTGCCAGCAGTACCGATAGGACAGTACAAGAGACCCAGTACTTC CASSTDRTVQETQYF
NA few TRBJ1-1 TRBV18 TGTGCCACTCATCGGGGGGCGGACACTGAAGCTTTCTTT CATHRGADTEAFF
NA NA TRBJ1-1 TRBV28 TGTGCCAGCAGCGAATACAGGGACCCGAGCACTGAAGCTTTCTTT CASSEYRDPSTEAFF
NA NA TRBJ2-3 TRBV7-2 TGTGCCAGCAGCTTAGAATTGCGGGACCCTACGCAGTATTTT CASSLELRDPTQYF
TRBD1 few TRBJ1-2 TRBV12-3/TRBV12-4 TGTGCCAGCAGTGAGGGGGCGCTTGGCTACACCTTC CASSEGALGYTF
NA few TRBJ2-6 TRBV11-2 TGTGCCAGCAGCTTAGTTAAGGCAGGTCGACTATCTGGGGCCAACGTCCTGACTTTC CASSLVKAGRLSGANVLTF
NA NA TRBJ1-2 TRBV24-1 TGTGCCACCAGTGTCCGGGACTTTCGGGGATGGTATGGCTACACCTTC CATSVRDFRGWYGYTF
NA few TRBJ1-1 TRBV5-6 TGTGCCAGCAGCTTCTCTTTACAGGGACCCTCGGACACTGAAGCTTTCTTT CASSFSLQGPSDTEAFF
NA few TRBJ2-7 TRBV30 TGTGCCTGGAGTCCGGCCTACGAGCAGTACTTC CAWSPAYEQYF
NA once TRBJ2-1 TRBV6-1 TGTGCCAGCACAGGGTTCAGGTACAATGAGCAGTTCTTC CASTGFRYNEQFF
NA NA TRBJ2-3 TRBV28 TGTGCCAGCAGTCCCCCTGCTAGGACAGCGACCACAGATACGCAGTATTTT CASSPPARTATTDTQYF
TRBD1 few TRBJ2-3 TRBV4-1 TGCGCCAGCAGCCAAGGGGACAGTAACACAGATACGCAGTATTTT CASSQGDSNTDTQYF
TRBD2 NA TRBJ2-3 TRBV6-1 TGTGCCAACAGCAGGGGACTAGCCGGGGCGGATACGCAGTATTTT CANSRGLAGADTQYF
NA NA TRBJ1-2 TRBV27 TGTGCCAGCAGTAACGACAGGTTTTATGGCTACACCTTC CASSNDRFYGYTF
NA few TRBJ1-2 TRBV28 TGTGCCAGCAGCGGGGGACATCTGTATGGCTACACCTTC CASSGGHLYGYTF
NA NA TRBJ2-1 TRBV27 TGTGCCAGCACCAGGTGGGAAATAACGGGCTACAATGAGCAGTTCTTC CASTRWEITGYNEQFF
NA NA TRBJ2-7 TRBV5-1 TGCGCCAGCAGCTTGGGTACAGGGCCGTCCGGGTACTTC CASSLGTGPSGYF
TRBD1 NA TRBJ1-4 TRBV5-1 TGCGCCAGCAGCTTGGTTTACAGGGGTGATGAAAAACTGTTTTTT CASSLVYRGDEKLFF
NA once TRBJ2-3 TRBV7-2 TGTGCCAGCAGCTTAAAAGTTTGGGGCACAGATACGCAGTATTTT CASSLKVWGTDTQYF
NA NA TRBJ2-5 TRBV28 TGTGCCAGCAGTTTAGGTTTAGGCGTTGTGGAGACCCAGTACTTC CASSLGLGVVETQYF
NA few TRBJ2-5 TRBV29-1 TGCAGCGTTCAAGACAAAGAGACCCAGTACTTC CSVQDKETQYF
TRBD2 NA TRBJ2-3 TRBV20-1 TGCAGTGCTAGGATCGGGGGGTGGTCGGATACGCAGTATTTT CSARIGGWSDTQYF
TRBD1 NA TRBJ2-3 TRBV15 TGTGCCACCAGCAGAGATTTGTCAGGGGGAAGCGGAACAGCAGATACGCAGTATTTT CATSRDLSGGSGTADTQYF
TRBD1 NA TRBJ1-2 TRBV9 TGTGCCAGCGAAGGGGGACAGGGGAACTATGGCTACACCTTC CASEGGQGNYGYTF
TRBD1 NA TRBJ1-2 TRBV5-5 TGTGCCAGCAGCTGCGAGACAGGGTCTCGTGGCTACACCTTC CASSCETGSRGYTF
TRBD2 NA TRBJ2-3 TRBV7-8 TGTGCCAGCAGCCAACCAGGGAGGGCAGATACGCAGTATTTT CASSQPGRADTQYF
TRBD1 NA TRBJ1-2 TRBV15 TGTGCCACCAGCCGGGACAGGGAAATCTATGGCTACACCTTC CATSRDREIYGYTF
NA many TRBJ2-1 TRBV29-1 TGCAGCGTTGAAGGGAGCAGGTTGAATGAGCAGTTCTTC CSVEGSRLNEQFF
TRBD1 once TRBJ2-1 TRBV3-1 TGTGCCAGCAGCCAAGACCCTCCAGGGGGCGCCGACAATGAGCAGTTCTTC CASSQDPPGGADNEQFF
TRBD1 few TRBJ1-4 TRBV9 TGTGCCAGCAGCGTAGTTAGGGGGCGAGAAAAACTGTTTTTT CASSVVRGREKLFF
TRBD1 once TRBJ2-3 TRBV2 TGTGCCAGCAGGGGGACAGGCCTTAACTCCACAGATACGCAGTATTTT CASRGTGLNSTDTQYF
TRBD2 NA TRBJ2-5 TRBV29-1 TGCAGCGTGCAACGGGGGGACCAAGAGACCCAGTACTTC CSVQRGDQETQYF
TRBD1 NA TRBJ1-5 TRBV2 TGTGCCAGCAGTGGCCCCGACAGGGAAAGCAATCAGCCCCAGCATTTT CASSGPDRESNQPQHF
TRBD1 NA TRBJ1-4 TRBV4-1 TGCACCAGCAGCCCGGGACAGAGGGAAGAAAAACTGTTTTTT CTSSPGQREEKLFF
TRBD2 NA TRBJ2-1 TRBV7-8 TGTGCCAGCAGCTCCTTTAGCGGGGTGATCTACAATGAGCAGTTCTTC CASSSFSGVIYNEQFF
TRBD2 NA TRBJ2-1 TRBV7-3 TGTGCCAGCAGCTTAGCGGGGGGGCGGAATGAGCGGTTCTTC CASSLAGGRNERFF
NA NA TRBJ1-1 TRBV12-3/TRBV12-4 TGTGCCAACAGTTTCCCTACAGGGATCACTGAAGCTTTCTTT CANSFPTGITEAFF
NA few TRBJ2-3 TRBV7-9 TGTGCCAGCAGCATAGGGGTGACAGATACGCAGTATTTT CASSIGVTDTQYF
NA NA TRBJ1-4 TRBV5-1 TGCGCCAGCAGCTTGGGATGGACTAATGAAAAACTGTTTTTT CASSLGWTNEKLFF
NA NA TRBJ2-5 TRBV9 TGTGCCAGCAGCGTAAGCCCCGGGACCCGGGAGACCCAGTACTTC CASSVSPGTRETQYF
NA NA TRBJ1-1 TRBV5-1 TGCGCCAGCAGCTTGCATCGCGAGTACACTGAAGCTTTCTTT CASSLHREYTEAFF
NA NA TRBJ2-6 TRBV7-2 TGTGCCAGCAGCTTAGAGGCAATAATCAGCTCTGGGGCCAACGTCCTGACTTTC CASSLEAIISSGANVLTF
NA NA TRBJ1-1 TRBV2 TGTGCCAGCAGGAGGTGGGTGAACACTGAAGCTTTCTTT CASRRWVNTEAFF
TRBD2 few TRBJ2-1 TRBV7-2 TGTGCCAGCAGCCCTATAGCGGGGGCGCCCGCTGAGCAGTTCTTC CASSPIAGAPAEQFF
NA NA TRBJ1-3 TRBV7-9 TGTGCCAGCAGCCCCGCTGGGACCGTGGGCGGAAACACCATATATTTT CASSPAGTVGGNTIYF
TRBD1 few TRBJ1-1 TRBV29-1 TGCAGTGGACAGGGAATGAACACTGAAGCTTTCTTT CSGQGMNTEAFF
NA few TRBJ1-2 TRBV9 TGTGCCAGCAGCGTAGCGGGGAGATCGGGCTACACCTTC CASSVAGRSGYTF
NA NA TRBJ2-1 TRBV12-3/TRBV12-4 TGTGCCAGCCAGGAGGGGCCAGAGCAGTTCTTC CASQEGPEQFF
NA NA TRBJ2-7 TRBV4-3 TGCGCCAGCAGCCAAGCAAGAAATCCCGGGACCTCCCCTCCGTACTTC CASSQARNPGTSPPYF
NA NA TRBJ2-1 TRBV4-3 TGCGCCAGCAGCCAAGCCTCGGATGGGGGGGCGTCAGGAGAGACCCAGTTCTTC CASSQASDGGASGETQFF
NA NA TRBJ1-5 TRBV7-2 TGTGCCAGCAGCTTAAGCCGACTGACTGATCAGCCCCAGCATTTT CASSLSRLTDQPQHF
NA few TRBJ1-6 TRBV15 TGTGCCACCAGCAGAGACAGGAGCGAAGGTTCACCCCTCCACTTT CATSRDRSEGSPLHF
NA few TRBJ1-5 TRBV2 TGTGCCAGCAGTGACTCTGTTAGCAATCAGCCCCAGCATTTT CASSDSVSNQPQHF
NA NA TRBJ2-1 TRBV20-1 TGCAGTGCTATGAAGGGGTCGGCTTGCAATGAGCAGTTCTTC CSAMKGSACNEQFF